Sequencing of this T cell receptor beta chain was carried out in a study of neurological immune-mediated disorders. Overall study results and limits: Private repertoires in all groups were suggested, as expanded clones shared no CDR3 amino acid sequences across subjects.

About this clonotype: Its specificity is unknown.

Using its own MiXCR run on the 5' RACE reads, TCRdb lists one record per CDR3 protein. The repertoire consists of tens of thousands of distinct CDR3 sequences, with about a tenth occurring once and the leading ten covering 21%. The unsorted libraries originated from 2 million PBMCs kept at -80 C. Germline V gene data show CDR1 as SNHLY and CDR2 as FYNNEI. The CDR3 extends over 14 amino acids. V dropped 10 bases and J dropped 5; count of bases not matched to a gene: 9. The sequenced sample was PBMCs. The TCR was taken from a woman aged 40 to 50 with HTLV-1-associated myelopathy (HAM/TSP). The chain joins TRBV2 to TRBJ2-5; the match to TRBD1 covers 11 bases. In nucleotides, the CDR3 is TGTGCCACCTTGGGGACAGGGGGATCGGAGACCCAGTACTTC. Translation gives CATLGTGGSETQYF.